This is a list of T cell receptor beta chains from one sample in a study of liver allograft versus peripheral blood T cells. MiXCR was run by TCRdb on the reads, yielding one entry per CDR3 protein. Among over 15,000 distinct CDR3 sequences listed, 20% to 25% were seen once. The receptors shown here come from a human patient who had a liver transplant. Some T cells may arise from the graft donor. Each CDR3 is given with its conserved first and last residue. Fields, in order: J gene, D gene, clone size, V gene, CDR3 DNA, CDR3 protein. A D gene is named only where the DNA matches it firmly. Clone size is shown for a subset of rows, as once, few, many or a class of expanded clone.

>TRBJ1-1|.|many|TRBV5-4
TGTGCCAGCAGCTTTCAACGATGGACCACTGAAGCTTTCTTT
CASSFQRWTTEAFF
>TRBJ2-5|.|medium-sized|TRBV19
TGTGCCAGTAGTATGGGCAGGGGAGAAGAGACCCAGTACTTC
CASSMGRGEETQYF
>TRBJ2-7|.|.|TRBV7-9
TGTGCCAGCAGCCCTCAAAGGGTCTCCTACGAGCAGTACTTC
CASSPQRVSYEQYF
>TRBJ2-2|.|.|TRBV7-9
TGTGCCACAAAAAGCCAGCAGACCGGGGAGCTGTTTTTT
CATKSQQTGELFF
>TRBJ1-6|TRBD1|.|TRBV5-6
TGTGCCAGCAGCTTGTCACTCTCCCGGACAGGGGGTATCTTTTCACCCCTCCACTTT
CASSLSLSRTGGIFSPLHF
>TRBJ2-1|.|.|TRBV11-1
TGTGCCAGCAGCTTTTTACTGTACAATGAGCAGTTCTTC
CASSFLLYNEQFF
>TRBJ1-2|TRBD1|medium-sized|TRBV28
TGTGCCAGCAGCCGTACGGGACAGGGGGCGCGAGGCTACACCTTC
CASSRTGQGARGYTF
>TRBJ1-2|TRBD1|.|TRBV25-1
TGTGCCAGCAGTCTGGGGACAGGGGCAGGGGGGAACTATGGCTACACCTTC
CASSLGTGAGGNYGYTF
>TRBJ1-5|.|.|TRBV7-2
TGTGCCAGCAGCTCTACAGGGTTAAACAATCAGCCCCAGCATTTT
CASSSTGLNNQPQHF
>TRBJ2-1|TRBD1|medium-sized|TRBV6-5
TGTGCCAGCAGTTACCGGCAGGGGGCAGCGAATGAGCAGTTCTTC
CASSYRQGAANEQFF
>TRBJ2-1|.|.|TRBV7-2
TGTGCCAGCAGCTTAGATTTCGTCAATGAGCAGTTCTTC
CASSLDFVNEQFF
>TRBJ2-7|TRBD1|.|TRBV12-3/TRBV12-4
TGTGCCAGCAGTACGCAGACAGGGAGCTCCTACGAGCAGTACTTC
CASSTQTGSSYEQYF
>TRBJ1-1|TRBD1|.|TRBV7-2
TGTGCCAGCAGCTCCGGGACAGGGTGGATCACTGAAGCTTTCTTT
CASSSGTGWITEAFF
>TRBJ1-2|.|once|TRBV20-1
TGCAGTGCTTCTTCCGGGGACTATGGCTACACCTTC
CSASSGDYGYTF
>TRBJ1-2|.|medium-sized|TRBV5-6
TGTGCCAGCAGCTTGGCCCTGGGGCGCCAAGGCTACACCTTC
CASSLALGRQGYTF
>TRBJ2-6|.|.|TRBV2
TGTGCCAGCAGCCCCTCCCGACAAGCACGCTACTCTGGGGCCAACGTCCTGACTTTC
CASSPSRQARYSGANVLTF
>TRBJ2-7|.|many|TRBV18
TGTGCCAGCTCACCACCGGGGCGGGCCTACGAGCAGTACTTC
CASSPPGRAYEQYF
>TRBJ2-1|TRBD2|few|TRBV9
TGTGCCAGCAGCGCCGGGACTAGCGGGCCACCCTACAATGAGCAGTTCTTC
CASSAGTSGPPYNEQFF
>TRBJ2-5|TRBD1|many|TRBV19
TGTGCCAGTAGTGGTAGGGCAGGGGGTAACCAAGAGACCCAGTACTTC
CASSGRAGGNQETQYF
>TRBJ2-7|TRBD1|few|TRBV19
TGTGCCAGTAGTAAGCCAGGGGGTTACGAGCAGTACTTC
CASSKPGGYEQYF
>TRBJ2-7|.|once|TRBV20-1
TGCAGTGCTAGATCAATATCCCCCTACGAGCAGTACTTC
CSARSISPYEQYF
>TRBJ2-5|.|.|TRBV6-1
TGTGCCAGCAGTGAAAGTGTCGGGATTTATGAGACCCAGTACTTC
CASSESVGIYETQYF
>TRBJ2-1|TRBD1|medium-sized|TRBV7-2
TGTGCCAGCAGCTTAAGGCTGGCCGGACAGGGGGCGCGGGGTGAGCAGTTCTTC
CASSLRLAGQGARGEQFF
>TRBJ2-5|.|many|TRBV7-2
TGTGCCAGCAGCTTAGAGCTTTTAGCGGCGGGGGAGACCCAGTACTTC
CASSLELLAAGETQYF
>TRBJ1-1|.|many|TRBV27
TGTGCCAGCCCTGTCGAAGCTTTCTTT
CASPVEAFF
>TRBJ1-2|TRBD1|.|TRBV28
TGTGCCAGCAGTTTAACAGGGGAGAACTATGGCTACACCTTC
CASSLTGENYGYTF
>TRBJ1-1|.|.|TRBV6-1
TGTGCCAGCAGTTTCGACAGGAAGAACACTGAAGCTTTCTTT
CASSFDRKNTEAFF
>TRBJ1-2|.|few|TRBV6-5
TGTGCCAGCCACTACGCCTATGGCTACACCTTC
CASHYAYGYTF
>TRBJ1-4|.|few|TRBV7-2
TGTGCCAGCAGCCCCAGCAAAGAAAAACTGTTTTTT
CASSPSKEKLFF
>TRBJ1-1|TRBD1|.|TRBV29-1
TGCAGCGGGGGACAGAGAAACACTGAAGCTTTCTTT
CSGGQRNTEAFF
>TRBJ1-1|.|many|TRBV19
TGTGCCAGTAGTATTTCAGGGAGGAATGAAGCTTTCTTT
CASSISGRNEAFF
>TRBJ2-1|TRBD2|medium-sized|TRBV6-5
TGTGCCAGCAGTTGGGGACTAGCGGGGTTAAATGAGCAGTTCTTC
CASSWGLAGLNEQFF
>TRBJ2-5|.|.|TRBV9
TGTGCCAGCAGCGTAGGGGTTCAACCCGGGGAGACCCAGTACTTC
CASSVGVQPGETQYF
>TRBJ1-1|TRBD1|many|TRBV6-6
TGTGCCAGCGAACAGGGGAAAGACACTGAAGCTTTCTTT
CASEQGKDTEAFF
>TRBJ2-1|.|many|TRBV10-3
TGTGCCATCAGTAAATCCCGGGACGCCTTCAATGAGCAGTTCTTC
CAISKSRDAFNEQFF
>TRBJ1-2|.|medium-sized|TRBV29-1
TGCAGCGTTTTACGACAGAACTACAATGGCTACACCTTC
CSVLRQNYNGYTF
>TRBJ2-7|TRBD2|.|TRBV9
TGTGCCAGCAGCGTAGCCGGGACTAGGGACTACGAGCAGTACTTC
CASSVAGTRDYEQYF
>TRBJ1-1|.|few|TRBV19
TGTGCCAGTACCCGGAGGGGGGGGGAACCGAACACTGAAGCTTTCTTT
CASTRRGGEPNTEAFF
>TRBJ2-7|.|few|TRBV28
TGTGCCAGCACCCCAGGACTACCCTCCTACGAGCAGTACTTC
CASTPGLPSYEQYF
>TRBJ2-7|.|many|TRBV28
TGTGCCAGCAGCCTCCACGGAGCAGGCTCGGCCTACGAGCAGTACTTC
CASSLHGAGSAYEQYF
>TRBJ2-6|.|.|TRBV9
TGTGCCAGCAGCGTAGATTCCTGGGCCAACGTCCTGACTTTC
CASSVDSWANVLTF